The 9 T cell receptor beta chains below come from one sample, sequenced in a study of PD-L1 blockade in urothelial cancer (dated by TCRdb to 2016 to 2017). Libraries were prepared through the immunoSEQ multiplex PCR assay. TCRdb stores this immuneACCESS table with in-frame sequences only. Part of the clones is absent; in the studies checked, under half of the shortfall reflects unresolved V genes, and no reason is known for the rest. The sample table records some 80,000 clones; 70% to 90% of these occur just once. The ten largest clones take up about 6.9% of the sample. This specimen's time point label, per the study, means: pretreatment peripheral blood. This sample comprised PBMCs, obtained around atezolizumab (anti-PD-L1) treatment. These receptors all come from a man aged 40-55 years with urothelial cancer.

The V gene is TRBV6-5, the J gene TRBJ1-5; 8 bases match TRBD1. The CDR3 is made up of 13 amino acids. The V gene end was trimmed by 6 bases and the J gene end by 7 bases; junction bases not matched to a gene: 5. Per germline, CDR1 MNHEY and CDR2 SVGAGI. The chain's CDR3 is CASRPQGEQPQHF. The CDR3 nucleotides are TGTGCCAGCAGACCACAGGGGGAACAGCCCCAGCATTTT.

The CDR3 DNA is TGTGCCAGCAGTGGCGACAGGGGACCCTACCAAGAGACCCAGTACTTC. As protein: CASSGDRGPYQETQYF. The rearrangement uses TRBV6-1 and TRBJ2-5, with TRBD1 matching over 8 bases. Germline CDR1 and CDR2: MNHNS and SASEGT. With V trimmed by 4 bases and J by 0 bases, 7 bases remained unmatched. The length of the CDR3 is 16 residues.

The J gene is TRBJ1-1, the V gene TRBV4-1, with D unresolved. This CDR3 spans 13 amino acids. Germline lookup yields CDR1 MGHRA and CDR2 YSYEKL. V was trimmed by 0 bases and J by 10 bases, leaving 12 bases between them. CDR3 protein: CASSQEREMVAFF. CDR3 DNA sequence: TGCGCCAGCAGCCAAGAACGGGAAATGGTAGCTTTCTTT.

This rearrangement joins TRBV9 to TRBJ2-3; D not certain. The germline gives CDR1 SGDLS, CDR2 YYNGEE. The CDR3 length is 13 residues. V was shortened by 5 bases and J by 0 bases, with 7 bases between the two germline ends. In DNA, the CDR3 is TGTGCCAGCAGTAAGACTAGCACAGATACGCAGTATTTT. This gives the protein CASSKTSTDTQYF.

V gene TRBV4-1 combines with J gene TRBJ2-5, with D maybe TRBD2 (5 bases). CDR1 is MGHRA, CDR2 YSYEKL, per germline. The V end was cut by 5 bases, the J end by 0 bases, with 13 bases between. This CDR3 is 15 amino acids long. CDR3: CASSTEADYQETQYF. CDR3 coding DNA: TGCGCCAGCAGCACAGAAGCGGACTACCAAGAGACCCAGTACTTC.

V gene TRBV12-5 combines with J gene TRBJ2-5; 10 nucleotides align to TRBD2. The germline V gene has CDR1 LGHNT and CDR2 FRNRAP. The CDR3 is made up of 18 amino acids. V trimming: 0 bases; J trimming: 4 bases; junction bases outside the gene matches: 11. In nucleotides, the CDR3 is TGTGCTAGTGGTTTGGTACAGGGAGCTAGCGGGAGAACAGAGACCCAGTACTTC. Protein sequence: CASGLVQGASGRTETQYF.

This clone was detected a few times. The V call is TRBV7-2, the J call TRBJ2-7, with D unresolved. V was trimmed by 5 bases and J by 2 bases, leaving 7 bases between them. The CDR3 spans 12 residues. Germline V CDR1 and CDR2: SGHTA, FQGNSA. CDR3 DNA: TGTGCCAGCAGCCCTGACACCTACGAGCAGTACTTC. This codes for CASSPDTYEQYF.

V gene TRBV5-4 combines with J gene TRBJ2-7, with 9 bases fitting TRBD2. Trimming took 4 bases from V and 2 from J; bases not matched to a gene: 4. The CDR3 extends over 14 amino acids. Germline CDR1 and CDR2: SGHNT and YYREEE (reference sequence). CDR3 DNA sequence: TGTGCCAGCAGCGGAGGGACTAGCACCTACGAGCAGTACTTC. Translation gives CASSGGTSTYEQYF.

The J gene is TRBJ2-3, the V gene TRBV4-1, with a tentative D call TRBD2 (5 bases). This CDR3 is built from 16 residues. CDR1 is MGHRA, CDR2 YSYEKL, per germline. The V and J ends lost 1 base and 2 bases respectively, with 13 bases between them. CDR3 in amino acids: CASSQVDAGFTDTQYF. The DNA for the CDR3 is TGCGCCAGCAGCCAAGTGGACGCGGGCTTCACAGATACGCAGTATTTT.